This TCR beta chain was observed in a study of T cells after yellow fever vaccination. Study context: Preparation of fractions with low cell numbers was performed using SMART-Seq v4 Ultra Low Input.

One entry per CDR3 protein results from TCRdb running MiXCR on the 5' RACE reads. In the table there are hundreds of thousands of distinct CDR3 sequences, roughly a sixth of which are singletons. CDR3 length: 14 residues. V shed 3 bases, J shed 6 bases, and the junction held 7 bases outside the gene matches. Germline CDR1 is SEHNR and CDR2 is FQNEAQ (reference sequence). The study, taken as a whole, reports: Some clonotypes, a small share, were shared between CD4 and CD8 compartments. Highly abundant clonotypes carried over from the bulk population could end up in FACS-sorted repertoires as contaminants. Booster samples showed a return of most primary-vaccination clones (roughly 96% CD4, 88% CD8).

This clonotype occurred many times. Its antigen remains unknown. Sequencing used PBMCs, obtained before the yellow fever booster vaccination. The receptor comes from a man younger than 35 who received the YFV17D yellow fever vaccine. The chain combines TRBV7-9 with TRBJ2-7, with 8 bases matching TRBD2. CDR3 sequence: CASSLAGGEREQYF. The CDR3 coding sequence is TGTGCCAGCAGCTTGGCCGGGGGGGAGCGCGAGCAGTACTTC.